This T cell receptor (beta chain) was documented in a study of low-dose radiotherapy and immunotherapy resistance in tumors. Alpha- and beta-chain coverage of first-strand cDNA came from TRAV- and TRBV-specific primers. The PCR that amplified TCRs ran for around 20 cycles, relying on a constant-region primer and a V-primer adapter. One entry per CDR3 protein, called by TCRdb with MiXCR from the reads. This table holds about 60,000 distinct CDR3 sequences, less than 25% found once. Specified time point: before trial treatment. V was pared by 3 bases and J by 1 base, with 13 bases between. Per germline, CDR1 SQVTM and CDR2 ANQGSEA. The CDR3 runs to 14 residues.

V and J are TRBV29-1 and TRBJ2-7; D not certain. This TCR derives from a male donor with prostate cancer. The starting material was PBMCs, obtained before treatment. The CDR3 sequence is CSVEVGSRSYEQYF. The CDR3 DNA follows: TGCAGCGTTGAGGTTGGCAGTCGATCCTACGAGCAGTACTTC.